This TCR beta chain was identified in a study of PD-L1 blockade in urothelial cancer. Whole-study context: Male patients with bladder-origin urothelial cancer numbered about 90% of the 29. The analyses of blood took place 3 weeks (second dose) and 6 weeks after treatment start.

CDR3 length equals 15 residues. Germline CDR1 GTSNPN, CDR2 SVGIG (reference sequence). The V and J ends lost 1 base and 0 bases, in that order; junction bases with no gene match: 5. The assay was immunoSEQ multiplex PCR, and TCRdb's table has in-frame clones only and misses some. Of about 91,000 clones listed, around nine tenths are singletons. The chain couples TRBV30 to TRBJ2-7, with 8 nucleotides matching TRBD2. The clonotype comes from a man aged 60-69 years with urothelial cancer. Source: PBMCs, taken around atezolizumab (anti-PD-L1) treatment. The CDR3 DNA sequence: TGTGCCTGGAGTGAGCGGGAGTGGAGCTCCTACGAGCAGTACTTC. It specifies CAWSEREWSSYEQYF.